A single sample is the source of the 26 T cell receptor beta chains below, sequenced in a study of blood T cells in healthy people across ages. For the second PCR, which ran for about 6 to 11 cycles, a sample-barcoded 5' primer and a J-beta primer mix were used. TCRdb reanalysed the 5' RACE reads using MiXCR and keeps one entry per CDR3 protein. Found here are about 650,000 distinct CDR3 sequences, 45% to 60% of them singletons; the top ten hold roughly 13%. The sequenced sample was blood. These receptors all come from a woman aged 80 or over in good health.

The chain is built from TRBV7-9 and TRBJ1-2, with a possible D match to TRBD1 (6 bases). The CDR3 has 16 amino acids. The V and J ends lost 5 bases and 0 bases respectively, with 16 bases between them. Per the germline V gene, CDR1 is SEHNR and CDR2 is FQNEAQ (reference sequence). Here the CDR3 reads CASSRKLDSSNYGYTF. Written as DNA, the CDR3 is TGTGCCAGCAGCCGGAAATTGGACAGCTCTAACTATGGCTACACCTTC. Full variable domain (remainder filled in from reference TRBV7-9 and TRBJ1-2): DTGVSQNPRHKITKRGQNVTFRCDPISEHNRLYWYRQTLGQGPEFLTYFQNEAQLEKSRLLSDRFSAERPKGSFSTLEIQRTEQGDSAMYLCASSRKLDSSNYGYTFGSGTRLTVV.

The CDR3 nucleotides read TGTGCCAGCAGCTCCCCCTCGGGAGCGGGGGGCCGTTACGAGCAGTACTTC. Its protein is CASSSPSGAGGRYEQYF. This sequence joins TRBV7-3 and TRBJ2-7, with 9 positions matching TRBD2. CDR1 SGHTA and CDR2 FQGTGA come from the germline V gene. The CDR3 extends over 17 amino acids. Unmatched junction bases numbered 14, after V lost 4 bases and J lost 4 bases.

This clonotype was counted a few times. The chain is built from TRBV20-1 and TRBJ2-1; 14 nucleotides match TRBD2. Germline V gene data show CDR1 as DFQATT and CDR2 as SNEGSKA (reference sequence). Trimming at V came to 6 bases and at J to 10 bases, leaving 8 bases not matched to a gene. CDR3 length: 14 residues. This CDR3 is CSARLAGGRSEQFF. CDR3 sequence (DNA): TGCAGTGCCCGACTAGCGGGGGGGCGGTCCGAGCAGTTCTTC.

This clonotype was counted at least ten times. V gene TRBV15 combines with J gene TRBJ2-1, with 7 bases fitting TRBD1. Losses at the gene ends were 5 bases for V and 6 bases for J; bases not matched to a gene: 4. The CDR3 runs to 13 residues. CDR1 and CDR2 from the germline V gene are LNHNV and YYDKDF (reference sequence). In DNA form, the CDR3 reads TGTGCCACCAGCGGTCCAGGGGGCAATGAGCAGTTCTTC. Its translation: CATSGPGGNEQFF. The whole variable domain, filled in from reference TRBV15 and TRBJ2-1, reads DAMVIQNPRYQVTQFGKPVTLSCSQTLNHNVMYWYQQKSSQAPKLLFHYYDKDFNNEADTPDNFQSRRPNTSFCFLDIRSPGLGDTAMYLCATSGPGGNEQFFGPGTRLTVL.

As regards this clonotype: At one end the junction does not follow the germline gene, possibly because of a read error. The V call is TRBV6-6, the J call TRBJ2-4, with 7 nucleotides matching TRBD2. Per the germline V gene, CDR1 is MNHNY and CDR2 is SVGAGI (reference sequence). The CDR3 spans 15 residues. This CDR3 reads CANSYKEGSGGEQYF. The CDR3 region has the DNA TGTGCCAACAGTTACAAGGAGGGCTCGGGAGGAGAGCAGTACTTC.

This clonotype has a single count. A read error is possible here, since a much larger clone lies one base away. The rearrangement links TRBV14 to TRBJ2-1; 13 bases fit TRBD2. The CDR3 loop spans 19 amino acids. CDR1 and CDR2 from the germline V gene are SGHDN and FVKESK. The trim removed 3 bases at V and 8 bases at J, leaving 16 bases unmatched. CDR3 DNA sequence: TGTGCCAGCAGCCACGACAAGTCCTCACTAGCGGGGGGGCAATATGAGCAGTTCTTC. It is translated as CASSHDKSSLAGGQYEQFF.

The genes are TRBV27 and TRBJ1-6, with 11 nucleotides matching TRBD1. With 2 bases clipped from V and 9 bases from J, the junction kept 6 bases outside the gene matches. Germline CDR1 and CDR2: MNHEY and SMNVEV (reference sequence). This CDR3 is 16 amino acids long. The CDR3 bases are TGTGCCAGCAGTTTACGAACCGGGACAGGGGGTTCACCCCTCCACTTT. Encoded protein: CASSLRTGTGGSPLHF.

The chain couples TRBV9 to TRBJ2-1; D is unclear. The CDR3 is 13 amino acids. CDR1 and CDR2 from the germline V gene are SGDLS and YYNGEE. With 4 bases removed from V and 3 bases from J, the gap between germline ends came to 8 bases. The CDR3 protein is CASSPHDYNEQFF. The CDR3 coding sequence is TGTGCCAGCAGCCCACACGACTACAATGAGCAGTTCTTC.

This rearrangement joins TRBV20-1 to TRBJ2-5; the D call may be TRBD1 or TRBD2 (6 bases each). In germline, CDR1 is DFQATT, CDR2 SNEGSKA (reference sequence). The CDR3 loop spans 12 amino acids. CDR3 residues: CTGGQSQETQYF. CDR3 nucleotides: TGCACTGGGGGGCAGTCCCAAGAGACCCAGTACTTC.

This clonotype was counted only a few times. The V and J genes are TRBV7-2 and TRBJ1-4; 7 bases fit TRBD1. Per the germline V gene, CDR1 is SGHTA and CDR2 is FQGNSA. This CDR3 spans 14 amino acids. V lost 2 bases and J lost 8; bases outside the gene matches: 5. Here the CDR3 reads CASSLRGHGEKLFF. The DNA for the CDR3 is TGTGCCAGCAGCTTAAGGGGGCATGGAGAAAAACTGTTTTTT.

This clonotype was seen at least ten times. The chain links TRBV9 to TRBJ1-6; 7 bases fit TRBD1. Trimming cost V 0 bases and J 7 bases; bases outside gene matches: 4. The CDR3 length is 15 residues. The germline gives CDR1 SGDLS, CDR2 YYNGEE. The CDR3 here is CASSVGGRGNSPLHF. CDR3 DNA: TGTGCCAGCAGCGTAGGGGGCAGGGGGAATTCACCCCTCCACTTT.

This clonotype was counted only a few times. This chain joins TRBV5-8 and TRBJ2-4; 10 bases fit TRBD2. The CDR3 totals 15 residues. Per the germline V gene, CDR1 is SGHTS and CDR2 is YDEGEE. Germline trimming cut 0 bases from V and 8 bases from J; bases unmatched to any gene: 5. In DNA, the CDR3 is TGTGCCAGCAGCTTGGGACTAGCGGGTGCTGACATTCAGTACTTC. Translation gives CASSLGLAGADIQYF.

This chain links TRBV18 with TRBJ2-3; weak D call: TRBD2 (6 bases). The CDR3 length is 14 residues. Per the germline V gene, CDR1 is KGHSH and CDR2 is LQKENI. V lost 6 bases to trimming and J lost 6 bases, with 16 bases between them. The CDR3: CASSPGSLPDTQYF. The DNA of the CDR3 is TGTGCCAGCTCTCCCGGGAGCCTCCCCGATACGCAGTATTTT.

The gene calls are TRBV2 and TRBJ2-7; maybe TRBD2 (5 bases). The tail of the sequence fits TRBJ2-5 better, so the J call may be wrong. The germline V gene has CDR1 SNHLY and CDR2 FYNNEI. CDR3 size: 15 residues. CDR3 nucleotide sequence: TGTGCCAGCAGTGGAGCGCAGTTAGGGAGAGGGACCCAGTACTTC. The encoded protein is CASSGAQLGRGTQYF.

Concerning this clonotype itself: Being one base from a much bigger clone, this may be a read error. The chain links TRBV5-1 to TRBJ2-1; D uncertain. CDR1 and CDR2 from the germline V gene are SGHRS and YFSETQ. The CDR3 totals 13 residues. Trimming pared 2 bases from V and 13 bases from J, leaving 16 bases between. This CDR3 is CASSLRQFETQFF. The CDR3 DNA follows: TGCGCCAGCAGCTTACGGCAGTTTGAGACCCAGTTCTTC.

This chain links TRBV12-3 or TRBV12-4 with TRBJ1-2; a weak D match, TRBD1 (5 bases). The CDR3 sequence is 17 residues long. V shed 4 bases and J shed 8 bases, with 26 bases lying between them. CDR3 in DNA: TGTGCCAGCAGTTCCCAAGAGGAGACAGACAGAAGTTTAGGCTACACCTTC. Translation gives CASSSQEETDRSLGYTF.

This clonotype was seen a handful of times. V and J are TRBV21-1 and TRBJ2-1; the DNA was not compared with TRBD2, the D call given in the table. TRBV21-1 is a pseudogene segment. The CDR3 runs to 17 residues. The CDR3 sequence: CASSKDPSGSFYNEQFF. CDR3 DNA sequence: TGTGCCAGCAGCAAAGACCCTAGCGGGAGCTTTTACAATGAGCAGTTCTTC.

Regarding this clonotype: This may come from a read error, since a much larger clone is one base off. This rearrangement joins TRBV9 to TRBJ2-3; tentatively, D is TRBD2 (5 bases). CDR3 length: 16 amino acids. The germline V gene has CDR1 SGDLS and CDR2 YYNGEE. Deletions cut 2 bases from V and 5 bases from J, with 18 bases between. The CDR3 nucleotides read TGTGCCAGCAGCGTTACGAAAAGCGGAGGCATAGATACGCAGTATTTT. It yields the protein CASSVTKSGGIDTQYF. The complete variable domain, with remaining parts taken from reference TRBV9 and TRBJ2-3, reads DSGVTQTPKHLITATGQRVTLRCSPRSGDLSVYWYQQSLDQGLQFLIQYYNGEERAKGNILERFSAQQFPDLHSELNLSSLELGDSALYFCASSVTKSGGIDTQYFGPGTRLTVL.

The rearrangement uses TRBV9 and TRBJ2-1, with 8 bases that match TRBD2. The J segment lost 3 bases and the V segment lost 4 bases, leaving 6 bases of the junction unmatched. CDR3 length: 15 amino acids. The germline CDR1 and CDR2 sequences are SGDLS and YYNGEE. The CDR3 coding sequence is TGTGCCAGCAGCAACCCGAGCGGGAGCTACAATGAGCAGTTCTTC. This sequence encodes CASSNPSGSYNEQFF.

The chain employs TRBV27 and TRBJ1-6; D remains ambiguous. V lost 3 bases and J lost 10, with 13 bases in between. CDR3 length equals 14 residues. The V gene's germline CDR1 is MNHEY and CDR2 SMNVEV (reference sequence). The CDR3 nucleotides read TGTGCCAGCAGTTTTGGAGGTACCGCCTCACCCCTCCACTTT. It encodes CASSFGGTASPLHF.

Concerning this clonotype itself: This may be a read error, as it is one base from a much larger clone. The V call is TRBV7-9, the J call TRBJ2-5; 7 bases fit TRBD1. V lost 0 bases, J lost 11 bases, and 12 bases stayed unmatched. This CDR3 spans 15 amino acids. The germline V gene encodes CDR1 SEHNR and CDR2 FQNEAQ (reference sequence). In nucleotides, the CDR3 is TGTGCCAGCAGCTTAGCTTGGACAGGTCTCAATGAGCAGTACTTC. It translates to CASSLAWTGLNEQYF.

This clonotype was seen more than once but under ten times. Given the absence of the conserved phenylalanine or tryptophan at the CDR3 end, a read error is likely. This chain uses TRBV7-2 with TRBJ2-1, with a possible D match to TRBD2 (6 bases). The V gene's germline CDR1 is SGHTA and CDR2 FQGNSA. The V end was cut by 5 bases, the J end by 5 bases, with 10 bases between. CDR3 length: 13 residues. CDR3 nucleotide sequence: TGTGCCAGCAGCCCGGGACTTCACAATGAGCAGTTCCTC. Encoded protein: CASSPGLHNEQFL.

This chain joins TRBV2 and TRBJ1-4; unclear D gene. The V gene lost 1 base and the J gene lost 6 bases, with 12 bases spanning the gap. Germline CDR1 reads SNHLY; CDR2 reads FYNNEI. The CDR3 extends over 15 amino acids. The CDR3 DNA follows: TGTGCCAGCAGTGAAGACACCACAAGGCATGAAAAACTGTTTTTT. Translation gives CASSEDTTRHEKLFF.

The chain is built from TRBV7-2 and TRBJ2-4; D is possibly TRBD1 (6 bases). Between the trimmed V and J ends, which lost 4 bases and 0 bases, there was a span of 13 bases. Germline V gives CDR1 SGHTA, CDR2 FQGNSA. The CDR3 extends over 16 amino acids. The CDR3 DNA follows: TGTGCCAGCAGCTCCAGACAGGAACTAGCCAAAAACATTCAGTACTTC. Residues: CASSSRQELAKNIQYF. Drawing the rest from reference TRBV7-2 and TRBJ2-4, the complete variable domain is GAGVSQSPSNKVTEKGKDVELRCDPISGHTALYWYRQSLGQGLEFLIYFQGNSAPDKSGLPSDRFSAERTGGSVSTLTIQRTQQEDSAVYLCASSSRQELAKNIQYFGAGTRLSVL.

With respect to this clonotype: This may arise from a read error, as a much more abundant clone is one base away. This rearrangement joins TRBV28 to TRBJ1-2, with D hard to call. The germline gives CDR1 MDHEN, CDR2 SYDVKM. V dropped 7 bases and J dropped 4 bases, with 13 bases sitting between them. This CDR3 spans 13 amino acids. In DNA, the CDR3 is TGTGCCAGCACCGGCCCTGACGGCTATGGCTACACCTTC. Translation gives CASTGPDGYGYTF.

The chain carries TRBV29-1 and TRBJ2-1; D ambiguous. Germline CDR1 and CDR2: SQVTM and ANQGSEA. The CDR3 has 12 amino acids. V shed 8 bases and J shed 4 bases, with 12 bases lying between them. CDR3 amino acids: CSHSWGYNEQFF. Written as DNA, the CDR3 is TGCAGCCATAGCTGGGGATACAATGAGCAGTTCTTC.